The text below deals with one T cell receptor beta chain. Clones were sequenced by immunoSEQ multiplex PCR, and TCRdb holds only the in-frame ones, with some missing. Altogether approximately 210,000 clones are present, approximately 85% being singletons, with the ten largest covering roughly 10%. The entry originates in a study of blood T cell repertoires in COVID-19. Study at large: COVID-19 samples, acute and convalescent, were from the United States, Italy and Spain. Sources were T cells, B-cell-depleted T cells, or PBMCs; the material itself was cDNA or gDNA.

Participants were placed into cohorts based on the clinical history they reported. The germline V gene encodes CDR1 SGHRS and CDR2 YFSETQ. V was trimmed by 4 bases and J by 1 base, leaving 8 bases between them. This CDR3 contains 13 residues. V and J are TRBV5-1 and TRBJ2-5; TRBD2 might be the D (6 bases). The TCR originated in a man aged 35 to 55 who had recovered from COVID-19. Sequencing was done on a sample of PBMCs or T cells enriched from blood (not recorded which). This CDR3 reads CASSPLAQETQYF. CDR3 DNA: TGCGCCAGCAGCCCACTAGCCCAAGAGACCCAGTACTTC.